These 17 T cell receptor beta chains came from one sample sequenced in a study of blood T cell repertoires in COVID-19. Libraries were prepared by immunoSEQ multiplex PCR; TCRdb keeps only in-frame clonotypes and omits some of them. This table has 62,000 or so clones, around 82% appearing once. Sample: peripheral blood. The receptor set was obtained from a man between 60 and 75 years old with COVID-19, enrolled during active disease.

The V and J genes are TRBV28 and TRBJ2-7, with TRBD2 matching 8 bases. The CDR3 has 12 amino acids. The trim removed 5 bases at V and 7 bases at J, leaving 4 bases unmatched. Per the germline V gene, CDR1 is MDHEN and CDR2 is SYDVKM. The chain's CDR3 is CASSEAGEEQYF. CDR3 in DNA: TGTGCCAGCAGTGAAGCGGGGGAAGAGCAGTACTTC.

The chain uses TRBV30 and TRBJ1-4; 8 bases are shared with TRBD1. The V segment lost 0 bases and the J segment 4 bases; nucleotides outside the gene matches: 4. Germline lookup yields CDR1 GTSNPN and CDR2 SVGIG (reference sequence). This CDR3 has 15 residues. CDR3 coding DNA: TGTGCCTGGAGTGTACAGGGGGAGGGTAATGAAAAACTGTTTTTT. Amino acid sequence: CAWSVQGEGNEKLFF.

This clone was detected a few times. This chain uses TRBV6-6 with TRBJ2-1; D not resolved. The CDR3 runs to 12 residues. V lost 5 bases to trimming and J lost 2 bases, with 4 bases between them. Germline CDR1 MNHNY, CDR2 SVGAGI (reference sequence). CDR3 residues: CASSPPYNEQFF. As DNA, the CDR3 is TGTGCCAGCAGTCCTCCCTACAATGAGCAGTTCTTC.

The chain uses TRBV2 and TRBJ2-2; D is unresolved. The CDR3 totals 13 residues. The V gene's germline CDR1 is SNHLY and CDR2 FYNNEI. Trimming pared 7 bases from V and 6 bases from J, leaving 12 bases between. The CDR3 spells CASTRSPAGELFF. The CDR3 DNA reads TGTGCCAGCACGCGTTCCCCGGCCGGGGAGCTGTTTTTT.

The J gene is TRBJ1-3, the V gene TRBV19; D not resolved. Germline V gene data show CDR1 as LNHDA and CDR2 as SQIVND (reference sequence). Trimming stripped 3 bases from V and 1 base from J, with 10 bases between. The CDR3 extends over 15 amino acids. CDR3 DNA sequence: TGTGCCAGTAGTATTAGGACGGGATCTGGAAACACCATATATTTT. It encodes CASSIRTGSGNTIYF.

This chain links TRBV4-1 with TRBJ1-5, with TRBD1 matching over 7 bases. CDR3 length: 16 residues. Germline V CDR1 and CDR2: MGHRA, YSYEKL. V trimming: 1 base; J trimming: 4 bases; junction bases outside the gene matches: 7. The CDR3 sequence: CASSQGPTGSNQPQHF. DNA of the CDR3: TGCGCCAGCAGCCAAGGCCCGACAGGGTCTAATCAGCCCCAGCATTTT.

This chain joins TRBV5-5 and TRBJ2-5, with 7 bases identical to TRBD1. Germline V gene data show CDR1 as SGHKS and CDR2 as YYEKEE (reference sequence). Trimming removed 2 bases from V and 5 bases from J; junction bases left unmatched: 6. The CDR3 is 14 amino acids. DNA of the CDR3: TGTGCCAGCAGCTTTCCGACAGGGACGGAGACCCAGTACTTC. Translation: CASSFPTGTETQYF.

V and J are TRBV28 and TRBJ1-4; tentatively, D is TRBD1 (5 bases). The germline V gene has CDR1 MDHEN and CDR2 SYDVKM. Trimming cost V 0 bases and J 7 bases, with 9 bases left between them. The CDR3 is made up of 14 amino acids. CDR3 protein: CASSLWLGAEKLFF. CDR3 DNA sequence: TGTGCCAGCAGTTTATGGTTAGGGGCTGAAAAACTGTTTTTT.

The rearrangement joins TRBV24-1 to TRBJ2-7; a possible D gene is TRBD2 (5 bases). The CDR3 covers 15 residues. V shed 3 bases and J shed 2 bases, with 13 bases lying between them. Germline V gene data show CDR1 as KGHDR and CDR2 as SFDVKD. Written as DNA, the CDR3 is TGTGCCACCAGTGATCCTCTGACTAATCCCTACGAGCAGTACTTC. This codes for CATSDPLTNPYEQYF.

The CDR3 protein is CASRGELELFF. In DNA form, the CDR3 reads TGTGCCAGCCGGGGGGAGCTGGAGCTGTTTTTT. V is TRBV28 and J is TRBJ2-2; 7 nucleotides line up with TRBD2. The trim removed 8 bases at V and 10 bases at J, leaving 4 bases unmatched. This CDR3 has 11 amino acids. Germline V CDR1 and CDR2: MDHEN, SYDVKM.

V and J are TRBV30 and TRBJ2-3; D not resolved. This CDR3 is 11 amino acids long. The germline CDR1 and CDR2 sequences are GTSNPN and SVGIG (reference sequence). Trimming removed 3 bases at V and 6 bases at J, with 7 bases between. Written as DNA, the CDR3 is TGTGCCTGGAGCCCGGAGGATACGCAGTATTTT. Its protein product is CAWSPEDTQYF.

This clone was seen a handful of times. CDR3 coding DNA: TGCGCCAGCAGCAGAGGGACAGGGGTAAACACTGAAGCTTTCTTT. This codes for CASSRGTGVNTEAFF. This rearrangement joins TRBV5-1 to TRBJ1-1, with 10 bases lining up with TRBD1. This CDR3 is built from 15 residues. The V segment lost 4 bases and the J segment 2 bases; nucleotides outside the gene matches: 5. The germline V gene encodes CDR1 SGHRS and CDR2 YFSETQ.

The genes are TRBV4-1 and TRBJ2-3, with 13 bases identical to TRBD2. V trimming: 4 bases; J trimming: 5 bases; junction bases outside the gene matches: 9. Germline CDR1 reads MGHRA; CDR2 reads YSYEKL. The CDR3 totals 17 residues. The CDR3 nucleotides are TGCGCCAGCAGCCCGACAAGGACTAGCGGGAGTGGAGATACGCAGTATTTT. This sequence encodes CASSPTRTSGSGDTQYF.

This rearrangement joins TRBV4-2 to TRBJ2-7; no reliable D call. This CDR3 is built from 13 residues. CDR1 LGHNA and CDR2 YNFKEQ come from the germline V gene. Trimming cost V 1 base and J 3 bases, with 7 bases left between them. CDR3 protein: CASSQVIGYEQYF. In nucleotides, the CDR3 is TGTGCCAGCAGCCAAGTTATCGGCTACGAGCAGTACTTC.

This clone appeared a few times. The genes are TRBV1 and TRBJ1-6. TRBV1 is labeled a pseudogene. CDR3 length: 15 amino acids. CDR3 region: CTSSQGGGFDSPLHF. The DNA of the CDR3 is TGCACCAGCAGCCAAGGGGGGGGGTTTGATTCACCCCTCCACTTT.

The V and J genes are TRBV5-1 and TRBJ1-3; possibly TRBD1 for D (6 bases). Germline V gene data show CDR1 as SGHRS and CDR2 as YFSETQ. The CDR3 loop spans 17 amino acids. The V and J ends lost 1 base and 0 bases respectively, with 14 bases between them. The CDR3 coding sequence is TGCGCCAGCAGCTTGACCGGGACACAAAACTCTGGAAACACCATATATTTT. The encoded protein is CASSLTGTQNSGNTIYF. Drawing the rest from reference TRBV5-1 and TRBJ1-3, the complete variable domain is KAGVTQTPRYLIKTRGQQVTLSCSPISGHRSVSWYQQTPGQGLQFLFEYFSETQRNKGNFPGRFSGRQFSNSRSEMNVSTLELGDSALYLCASSLTGTQNSGNTIYFGEGSWLTVV.

The chain uses TRBV15 and TRBJ2-1; TRBD1 aligns across 7 bases. CDR3 length: 15 amino acids. Germline CDR1 and CDR2: LNHNV and YYDKDF (reference sequence). J was trimmed by 4 bases and V by 5 bases; bases with no gene match: 8. CDR3 sequence: CATSQGGPTYNEQFF. The CDR3 DNA is TGTGCCACCAGCCAAGGGGGCCCAACATACAATGAGCAGTTCTTC.